The sequence of this T cell receptor (beta chain) was determined in a study of vaccination and CD4 T cells after COVID-19. This clonotype was picked up a small number of times. Its target is unknown. V lost 7 bases, J lost 0 bases, and 7 bases lay in between. Germline V gives CDR1 MNHEY, CDR2 SMNVEV (reference sequence). This CDR3 has 13 amino acids. The treatment: approximately 11-day PBMC culture with coronavirus spike peptide pools or control peptides (ViraFEST assay). Cultured CD4+ T cell DNA was sequenced using the Oncomine TCR Beta short-read assay. TCRdb used MiXCR to reprocess the PCR reads, holding one entry per CDR3 protein. Among 11,000 to 15,000 distinct CDR3 sequences, around 53% were seen once, and the ten largest hold approximately 12%.

This chain uses TRBV27 with TRBJ1-3; D is unclear. The TCR sequence derives from a human donor who had recovered from COVID-19. Sequenced input: CD4+ T cells from blood, cultured in vitro. The CDR3 DNA reads as TGTGCCAGCAAGGCAAGCTCTGGAAACACCATATATTTT. Amino acid sequence: CASKASSGNTIYF.